This TCR beta chain comes out of a study of blood T cell repertoires in COVID-19. Looking at the study overall: Spain, Italy and the United States supplied samples that represented acute and convalescent COVID-19.

Unmatched junction bases numbered 7, after V lost 5 bases and J lost 4 bases. Germline lookup yields CDR1 SGHTA and CDR2 FQGNSA. The CDR3 contains 14 residues. Some clones are missing from TCRdb's copy, which holds only in-frame ones; the method was immunoSEQ multiplex PCR. The table records about 480,000 clones, roughly 91% of them present only once. The TCR was taken from a woman in her fifties or sixties with COVID-19, enrolled during active disease. The source material was peripheral blood. J is TRBJ1-2 and V is TRBV7-2; 7 bases agree with TRBD1. The DNA of the CDR3 is TGTGCCAGCAGCCCGGCGGGACAGTCCTATGGCTACACCTTC. It is translated as CASSPAGQSYGYTF.